This paragraph covers one T cell receptor beta chain sequence. Its target is unknown. Produced via immunoSEQ multiplex PCR; TCRdb's table is partial and in-frame only. The profile covers approximately 1,500,000 clones, with approximately 98% appearing a single time and roughly 0.45% taken by the ten largest. Trimming removed 3 bases from V and 0 bases from J, with 22 bases in between. The V gene's germline CDR1 is SGHTA and CDR2 FQGNSA. The CDR3 is 19 amino acids. The data were taken from a study of shared clonotypes between healthy human individuals. The study, taken as a whole, reports: With a handful of donors compared, around 4.7% of naive CD4 clonotypes were shared. Generally, naive subsets came out with larger estimated richness than memory subsets. Non-shared clonotypes displayed generation probabilities falling below those of clonotypes present in all four donors.

The receptor was derived from a man aged 25-40 years in good health. Material: naive CD4+ T cells sorted from blood. Subset of the sample: CD45RA+ positively selected. This rearrangement joins TRBV7-2 to TRBJ2-3, with D perhaps TRBD1 (6 bases). In nucleotides, the CDR3 is TGTGCCAGCAGCTTTCGGACAGTTTGGAGTTTGGAAAGCACAGATACGCAGTATTTT. The encoded protein is CASSFRTVWSLESTDTQYF.